This section outlines one TCR beta chain sequence together with its context. This sample is part of a study of blood T cell repertoires in COVID-19. Overall study context: Material from acute and convalescent COVID-19 was sourced from the United States, Italy and Spain. From T cells, B-cell-depleted T cells, or PBMCs came the material, which was cDNA or gDNA.

CDR1 is MNHEY, CDR2 SVGEGT, per germline. The CDR3 consists of 13 residues. The trim removed 7 bases at V and 4 bases at J, leaving 5 bases unmatched. Under the authors' procedure: Estimates of nucleated cell counts were drawn from the amplification of reference gene primers. Produced via immunoSEQ multiplex PCR; TCRdb's table is partial and in-frame only. V, J and clone size reflect that table, while D and trimming were determined from the DNA. The data show approximately 250,000 clones, around 83% seen once. Specimen: peripheral blood. The chain carries TRBV6-2 or TRBV6-3 and TRBJ1-1; 8 bases match TRBD1. The receptor was isolated from a man in his forties with acute or convalescent COVID-19. The CDR3 sequence is CASTPTGGTEAFF. The CDR3 DNA follows: TGTGCCAGCACCCCAACAGGGGGCACTGAAGCTTTCTTT.